This T cell receptor (beta chain) came from a study of T cells in Graves' hyperthyroidism and ophthalmopathy. Concerning this clonotype: This may come from a read error, since a much larger clone is one base off.

Regions amplified from RNA transcripts were the TCR beta CDR3 regions. HTBI primers were the set used in a first-round RT-PCR of the TCR CDR3. TCRdb itself ran the multiplex PCR reads through MiXCR, one entry per CDR3 protein. This sample carries around 690,000 distinct CDR3 sequences, 20% of them seen once, and the ten largest clones take under 35%. The specimen sequenced was blood. The receptor's source is a man aged 25-45 years with Graves' ophthalmopathy.

As DNA, the CDR3 is TGCGCCAGCAGCTCCCCGACAGAGAACACTGAAGCTCTCTTT. Its protein is CASSSPTENTEALF. This chain links TRBV5-1 with TRBJ1-1; a possible D gene is TRBD1 (5 bases). CDR1 is SGHRS, CDR2 YFSETQ, per germline. CDR3 length: 14 amino acids.